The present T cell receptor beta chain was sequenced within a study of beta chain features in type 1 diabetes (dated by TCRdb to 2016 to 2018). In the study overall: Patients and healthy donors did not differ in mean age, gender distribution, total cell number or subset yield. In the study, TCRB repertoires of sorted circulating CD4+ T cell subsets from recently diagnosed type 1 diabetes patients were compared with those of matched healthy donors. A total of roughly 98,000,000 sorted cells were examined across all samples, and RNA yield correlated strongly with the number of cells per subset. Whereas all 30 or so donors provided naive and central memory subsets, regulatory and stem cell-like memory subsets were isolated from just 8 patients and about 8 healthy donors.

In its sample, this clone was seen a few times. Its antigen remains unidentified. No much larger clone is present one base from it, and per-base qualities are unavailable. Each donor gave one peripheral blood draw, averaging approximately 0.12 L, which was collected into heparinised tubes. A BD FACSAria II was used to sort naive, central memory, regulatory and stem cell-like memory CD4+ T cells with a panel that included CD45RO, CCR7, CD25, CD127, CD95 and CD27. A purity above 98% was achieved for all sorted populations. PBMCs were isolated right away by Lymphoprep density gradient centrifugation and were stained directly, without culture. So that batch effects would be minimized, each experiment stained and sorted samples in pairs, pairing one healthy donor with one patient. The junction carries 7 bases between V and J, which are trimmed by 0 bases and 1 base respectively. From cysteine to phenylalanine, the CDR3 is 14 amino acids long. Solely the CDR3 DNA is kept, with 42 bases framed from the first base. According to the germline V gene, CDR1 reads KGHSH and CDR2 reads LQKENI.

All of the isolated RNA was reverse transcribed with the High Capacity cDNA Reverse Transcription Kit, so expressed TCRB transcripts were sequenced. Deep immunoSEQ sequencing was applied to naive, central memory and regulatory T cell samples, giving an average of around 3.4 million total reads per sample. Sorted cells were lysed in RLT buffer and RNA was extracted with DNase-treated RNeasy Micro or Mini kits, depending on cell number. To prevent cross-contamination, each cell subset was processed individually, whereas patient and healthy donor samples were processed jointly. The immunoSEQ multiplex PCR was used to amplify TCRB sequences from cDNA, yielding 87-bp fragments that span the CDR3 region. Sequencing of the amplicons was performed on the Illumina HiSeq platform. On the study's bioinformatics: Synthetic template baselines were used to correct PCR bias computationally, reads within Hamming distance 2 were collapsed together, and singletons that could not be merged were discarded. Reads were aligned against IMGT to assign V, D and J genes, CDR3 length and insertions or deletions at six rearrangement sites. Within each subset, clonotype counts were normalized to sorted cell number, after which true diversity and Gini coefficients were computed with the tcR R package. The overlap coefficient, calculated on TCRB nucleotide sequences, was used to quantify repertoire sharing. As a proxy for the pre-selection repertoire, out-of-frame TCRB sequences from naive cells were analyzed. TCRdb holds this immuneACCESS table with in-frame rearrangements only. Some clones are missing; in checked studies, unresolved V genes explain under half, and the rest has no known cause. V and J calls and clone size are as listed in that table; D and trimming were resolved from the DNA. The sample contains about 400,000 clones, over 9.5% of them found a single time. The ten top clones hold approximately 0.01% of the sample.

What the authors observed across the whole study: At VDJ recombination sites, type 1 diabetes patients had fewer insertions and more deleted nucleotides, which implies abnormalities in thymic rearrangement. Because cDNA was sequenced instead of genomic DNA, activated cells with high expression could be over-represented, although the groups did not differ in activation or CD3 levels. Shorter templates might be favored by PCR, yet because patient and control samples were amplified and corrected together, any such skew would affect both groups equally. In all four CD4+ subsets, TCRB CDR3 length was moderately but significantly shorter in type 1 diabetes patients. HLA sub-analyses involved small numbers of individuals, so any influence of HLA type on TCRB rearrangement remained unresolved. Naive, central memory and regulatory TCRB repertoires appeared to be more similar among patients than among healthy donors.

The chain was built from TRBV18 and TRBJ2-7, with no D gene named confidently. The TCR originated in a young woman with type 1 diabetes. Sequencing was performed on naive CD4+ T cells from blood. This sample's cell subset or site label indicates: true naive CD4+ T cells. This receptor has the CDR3 CASSPPVSSYEQYF. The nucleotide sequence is TGTGCCAGCTCACCACCTGTGTCGTCCTACGAGCAGTACTTC.